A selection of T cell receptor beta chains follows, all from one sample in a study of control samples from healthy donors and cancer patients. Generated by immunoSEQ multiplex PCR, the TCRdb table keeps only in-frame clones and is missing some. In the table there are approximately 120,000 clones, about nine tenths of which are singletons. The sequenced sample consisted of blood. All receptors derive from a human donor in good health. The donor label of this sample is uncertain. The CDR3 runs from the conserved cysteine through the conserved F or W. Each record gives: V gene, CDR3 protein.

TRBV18,CASSPADIIRAEQFF
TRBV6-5,CASSLMGAPEAFF
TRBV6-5,CASSYSAGSETQYF
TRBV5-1,CASSSDGNYGYTF
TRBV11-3,CASSSRTSGGAVVF
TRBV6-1,CASSEPVTALVETQYF
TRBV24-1,CATSDGGAYEQYF
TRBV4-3,CASSRQTNEKLFF
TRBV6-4,CASSASPRDQSYEQYF
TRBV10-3,CAISEVANSPLHF
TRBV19,CASRNHILGQGFDGYTF
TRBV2,CASSPRRDSRTDTQYF
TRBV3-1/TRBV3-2,CASSQEPYDGLAGDHTGELFF
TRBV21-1,CASSKGQFPSGNTIYF
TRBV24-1,CATSAVAGAQETQYF
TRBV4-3,CASSWDSLNTEAFF
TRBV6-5,CASGTGPENTIYF
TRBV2,CASRGQFYNEQFF
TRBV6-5,CASRARQVNKDEQYF
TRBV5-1,CASKSRHMNTEAFF
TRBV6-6,CASRTGTGASPLHF
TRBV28,CASSLWPSGGMGEQYF
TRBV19,CASTKPDSLTLPTNEKLFF
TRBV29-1,CSVPPGQGIDGYTF
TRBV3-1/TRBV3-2,CASSQGTGSYNEQFF
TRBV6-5,CASSSLVGGANVLTF
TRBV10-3,CAISDRGTGDYGYTF
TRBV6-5,CASSRDGPYNEQFF
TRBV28,CASSPGQASNEKLFF
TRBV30,CAWSVGFTEAFF
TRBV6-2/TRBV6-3,CASSTLAGKASQYF
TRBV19,CASSTGTREYF
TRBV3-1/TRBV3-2,CASSRRQGIYEQYF
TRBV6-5,CASRGTGSTEAFF
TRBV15,CATSRMGNTEAFF
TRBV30,CAWIKKGQGQGNSPLHF
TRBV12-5,CASGGLNQPQHF
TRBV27,CASSLFQRGYQETQYF
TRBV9,CASSASGGRGDTQYF
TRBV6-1,CASSEPAGRDIQYF
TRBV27,CASRPRGIRGGGGNTIYF
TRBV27,CASSSRGEGPLIEAFF
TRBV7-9,CASSLQGNGYTF
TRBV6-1,CASSETRQGNSPLHF
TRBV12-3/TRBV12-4,CASSFRHVFEQYF
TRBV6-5,CASNGGVLQNTEAFF
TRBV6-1,CASSEFREGQPQHF
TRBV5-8,CASSAPPGASDYGYTF
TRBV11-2,CASSLGGSGANVLTF